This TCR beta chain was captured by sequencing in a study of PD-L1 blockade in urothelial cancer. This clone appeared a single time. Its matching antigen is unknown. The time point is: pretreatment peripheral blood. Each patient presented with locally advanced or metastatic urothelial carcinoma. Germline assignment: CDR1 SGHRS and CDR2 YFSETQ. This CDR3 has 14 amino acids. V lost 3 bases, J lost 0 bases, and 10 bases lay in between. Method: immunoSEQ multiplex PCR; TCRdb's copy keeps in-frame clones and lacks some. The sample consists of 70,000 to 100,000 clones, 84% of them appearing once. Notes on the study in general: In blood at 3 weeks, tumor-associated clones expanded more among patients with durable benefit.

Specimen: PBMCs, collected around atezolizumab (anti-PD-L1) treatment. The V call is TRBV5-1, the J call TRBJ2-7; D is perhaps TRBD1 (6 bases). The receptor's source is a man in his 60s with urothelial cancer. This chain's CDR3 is CASSSGAGSYEQYF. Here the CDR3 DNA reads TGCGCCAGCAGCTCAGGGGCAGGCTCCTACGAGCAGTACTTC.